The 17 T cell receptor beta chains given below trace back to one sample, sequenced in a study of human T cells and chemical hapten exposure. TCRdb analysed the 5' RACE reads with MiXCR anew, one entry per CDR3 protein. The sample consists of some 78,000 distinct CDR3 sequences, roughly 8.4% of them appearing once. Total RNA was extracted from unfractionated whole blood. These receptors came from a male donor in good health.

This clonotype occurred a few times. This sequence joins TRBV12-3 or TRBV12-4 and TRBJ2-1; 8 bases map to TRBD2. V gave up 0 bases and J gave up 5 bases; unmatched junction bases: 9. The CDR3 is made up of 17 amino acids. The CDR3 is CASSLAHGGGMNNEQFF. The CDR3 coding sequence is TGTGCCAGCAGTTTAGCGCACGGGGGGGGGATGAACAATGAGCAGTTCTTC.

This clonotype was recorded at least ten times. The V gene is TRBV20-1, the J gene TRBJ1-1, with 8 bases that match TRBD1. Germline CDR1 and CDR2: DFQATT and SNEGSKA (reference sequence). Trimming cost V 2 bases and J 3 bases; bases outside gene matches: 5. There are 14 residues in the CDR3. The CDR3 is CSARQPDRDTEAFF. DNA of the CDR3: TGCAGTGCTAGACAACCGGACAGGGACACTGAAGCTTTCTTT.

This clonotype has a handful of counts. The genes are TRBV7-2 and TRBJ2-5; D call uncertain. From germline, CDR1 is SGHTA and CDR2 FQGNSA. CDR3 length: 12 residues. Trimming removed 1 base at V and 4 bases at J, with 4 bases between. The DNA of the CDR3 is TGTGCCAGCAGCTTAGGTGTAGAGACCCAGTACTTC. Residues: CASSLGVETQYF.

This clonotype was counted only a few times. V usage is TRBV20-1 and J usage is TRBJ2-3; 16 bases agree with TRBD2. CDR1 and CDR2 from the germline V gene are DFQATT and SNEGSKA (reference sequence). This CDR3 spans 17 amino acids. The V segment lost 5 bases and the J segment 6 bases; nucleotides outside the gene matches: 11. CDR3 DNA: TGCAGTGCTCCCCCTCCGGGACTAGCGGGAGGGCGTGATACGCAGTATTTT. Protein product: CSAPPPGLAGGRDTQYF.

The chain has TRBV7-9 and TRBJ2-3; D is ambiguous. V lost 6 bases to trimming and J lost 2 bases, with 6 bases between them. The CDR3 spans 12 residues. CDR1 is SEHNR and CDR2 is FQNEAQ in the germline V gene (reference sequence). The CDR3, as DNA: TGTGCCAGCAGGCATACCACAGATACGCAGTATTTT. It yields the protein CASRHTTDTQYF.

The sample holds many counts of this clonotype. The chain couples TRBV12-5 to TRBJ2-1, with D unclear. CDR3 length: 14 residues. Per the germline V gene, CDR1 is LGHNT and CDR2 is FRNRAP. Trimming took 5 bases from V and 5 from J, leaving 13 bases between them. CDR3: CASGPPGNHNEQFF. The CDR3 region has the DNA TGTGCTAGTGGTCCCCCGGGTAATCACAATGAGCAGTTCTTC.

The table lists this clonotype with many counts. The chain links TRBV3-1 to TRBJ2-3, with 12 bases aligning to TRBD2. With V trimmed by 4 bases and J by 5 bases, 13 bases remained unmatched. Germline lookup yields CDR1 LGHDT and CDR2 YNNKEL (reference sequence). This CDR3 is built from 18 residues. CDR3 nucleotides: TGTGCCAGCAGCCCTCGACTAGCGGGAGAAGTGGTAGTAGATACGCAGTATTTT. This translates into CASSPRLAGEVVVDTQYF.

This chain joins TRBV6-1 and TRBJ1-6; 7 bases match TRBD1. CDR1 MNHNS and CDR2 SASEGT come from the germline V gene. V gave up 7 bases and J gave up 5 bases; unmatched junction bases: 5. This CDR3 has 14 residues. CDR3 sequence (DNA): TGTGCCAGCATGTCCGGGACAGATAATTCACCCCTCCACTTT. This sequence encodes CASMSGTDNSPLHF.

This chain connects TRBV6-1 to TRBJ1-1; D remains unclear. V lost 3 bases, J lost 5 bases, and 13 bases lay in between. Germline-derived CDR1 and CDR2 are MNHNS and SASEGT. This CDR3 contains 14 residues. This CDR3 reads CASSDSPMLTEAFF. The CDR3 nucleotides are TGTGCCAGCAGTGATTCGCCTATGCTGACTGAAGCTTTCTTT.

The V and J genes are TRBV9 and TRBJ2-1; D call uncertain. There are 15 residues in the CDR3. V dropped 1 base and J dropped 4 bases, with 12 bases sitting between them. Germline V gene sequence: CDR1 SGDLS, CDR2 YYNGEE. CDR3 in DNA: TGTGCCAGCAGCGTAACATTAAATCCTTACAATGAGCAGTTCTTC. This translates into CASSVTLNPYNEQFF.

This clonotype turned up a few times. This chain connects TRBV20-1 to TRBJ1-1; 7 bases align to TRBD1. Trimming took 3 bases from V and 3 from J; bases not matched to a gene: 4. Germline assignment: CDR1 DFQATT and CDR2 SNEGSKA (reference sequence). The CDR3 runs to 13 residues. The CDR3: CSASDRVDTEAFF. CDR3 DNA: TGCAGTGCTAGCGACAGGGTTGACACTGAAGCTTTCTTT.

This clonotype was recorded at least ten times. V gene TRBV29-1 combines with J gene TRBJ2-2, with 9 bases identical to TRBD1. The germline CDR1 and CDR2 sequences are SQVTM and ANQGSEA. The junction had 4 bases not matched to a gene; V was cut back by 7 bases and J by 4 bases. This CDR3 spans 13 amino acids. CDR3 coding DNA: TGCAGCGCTGGGACAGGGATCACCGGGGAGCTGTTTTTT. Its translation is CSAGTGITGELFF.

The gene calls are TRBV5-1 and TRBJ1-2; 7 nucleotides match TRBD1. The trim removed 4 bases at V and 3 bases at J, leaving 6 bases unmatched. Germline V gene sequence: CDR1 SGHRS, CDR2 YFSETQ. This CDR3 is built from 14 residues. The CDR3 spells CASSPDRVDYGYTF. CDR3 nucleotide sequence: TGCGCCAGCAGCCCCGACAGGGTGGACTATGGCTACACCTTC.

This clonotype has ten or more counts. This chain uses TRBV5-1 with TRBJ2-3; the match to TRBD2 covers 9 bases. The J segment lost 0 bases and the V segment lost 0 bases, leaving 5 bases of the junction unmatched. The CDR3 is 17 amino acids. The germline CDR1 and CDR2 sequences are SGHRS and YFSETQ. The CDR3: CASSLEASGVSTDTQYF. DNA of the CDR3: TGCGCCAGCAGCTTGGAGGCTAGCGGGGTTAGCACAGATACGCAGTATTTT.

The gene calls are TRBV29-1 and TRBJ1-2; 9 bases map to TRBD1. Germline CDR1 is SQVTM and CDR2 is ANQGSEA. The CDR3 totals 14 residues. Losses at the gene ends were 3 bases for V and 2 bases for J; bases not matched to a gene: 4. CDR3: CSVDVQGANYGYTF. The CDR3 nucleotides are TGCAGCGTTGACGTACAGGGGGCAAACTATGGCTACACCTTC. The whole variable domain, remainder taken from reference TRBV29-1 and TRBJ1-2, is SAVISQKPSRDICQRGTSLTIQCQVDSQVTMMFWYRQQPGQSLTLIATANQGSEATYESGFVIDKFPISRPNLTFSTLTVSNMSPEDSSIYLCSVDVQGANYGYTFGSGTRLTVV.

This clonotype was detected only a few times. This chain joins TRBV7-3 and TRBJ1-2; D possibly corresponds to TRBD1 (5 bases). This CDR3 region has 14 residues. With 5 bases removed from V and 8 bases from J, the gap between germline ends came to 18 bases. Germline lookup yields CDR1 SGHTA and CDR2 FQGTGA. The chain's CDR3 is CASSPRGMTDGYTF. Written as DNA, the CDR3 is TGTGCCAGCAGCCCGAGGGGAATGACAGACGGCTACACCTTC.

V and J are TRBV7-2 and TRBJ1-6; 9 positions agree with TRBD1. V trimming: 2 bases; J trimming: 8 bases; junction bases outside the gene matches: 10. This CDR3 is 17 amino acids long. CDR1 and CDR2 (germline): SGHTA, FQGNSA. CDR3 bases: TGTGCCAGCAGCTTACTATTAATTACAGGGGGCGATTCACCCCTCCACTTT. Translated, it gives CASSLLLITGGDSPLHF.